Listed below are T cell receptor beta chains from one sample, sequenced in a study of Ad26.COV2.S vaccination and SARS-CoV-2 variants. Sequencing was performed with immunoSEQ multiplex PCR; in TCRdb, only in-frame clones are kept and a portion is missing. This table has 300,000 to 450,000 clones, about 85% appearing once. This specimen consisted of peripheral blood, obtained in a trial of Ad26.COV2.S vaccine versus placebo. These TCRs come from a person between 18 and 65 years old who received the Ad26.COV2.S COVID-19 vaccine or a placebo. Both conserved end residues are part of each CDR3. D genes are given only for firm matches. Rows may omit the clone size; those that give it use once, few, many or a size class.

>-|TRBJ1-1|TRBV6-5|-
TGTGCCAGCAGCGCCGGTGTGAACACTGAAGCTTTCTTT
CASSAGVNTEAFF
>TRBD1|TRBJ2-5|TRBV30|once
TGTGCCTGGAGTGTAGGGACAGGGATCCAAGAGACCCAGTACTTC
CAWSVGTGIQETQYF
>TRBD1|TRBJ2-5|TRBV5-1|once
TGCGCCAGCAGGGGACAGGTGATTAGTAACTTC
CASRGQVISNF
>-|TRBJ2-7|TRBV5-1|-
TGCGCCAGCAGCTCTGGCGGTGCCGAGCAGTACTTC
CASSSGGAEQYF
>TRBD1|TRBJ1-4|TRBV19|-
TGTGCCAGTAGTAATGGACAGGCAACTAATGAAAAACTGTTTTTT
CASSNGQATNEKLFF
>TRBD2|TRBJ2-7|TRBV11-2|-
TGTGCCAGCAGTCCTGGACTAGCGGGAGTATACTACGAGCAGTACTTC
CASSPGLAGVYYEQYF
>-|TRBJ2-1|TRBV18|-
TGTGCCAGCTCTTCGGACTTGAACAATGAGCAGTTCTTC
CASSSDLNNEQFF
>TRBD2|TRBJ2-2|TRBV14|-
TGTGCCAGCAGCCAAGATTTGGGAGGGACCGGGGAGCTGTTTTTT
CASSQDLGGTGELFF
>-|TRBJ1-1|TRBV7-2|-
TGTGCCAGCAGCTTAGGTCAGACCCTCAACACTGAAGCTTTCTTT
CASSLGQTLNTEAFF
>TRBD2|TRBJ2-1|TRBV6-2/TRBV6-3|-
TGTGCCAGCAGTAGCCTCGAGGGTCTAGCGGGCGCCAATGAGCAGTTCTTC
CASSSLEGLAGANEQFF
>TRBD1|TRBJ2-7|TRBV18|once
TGTGCCAGCTCGCCGGGACAGTCAATGGAGCAGTACTTC
CASSPGQSMEQYF
>-|TRBJ2-5|TRBV7-9|-
TGTGCCAGCAGCTTAGTAGGACAGGGACTAGGCGTTGAGACCCAGTACTTC
CASSLVGQGLGVETQYF
>-|TRBJ1-6|TRBV6-5|-
TGTGCCAGCAGTTACGGTAGGGGGGTGAATTCACCCCTCCACTTT
CASSYGRGVNSPLHF
>-|TRBJ2-1|TRBV6-2/TRBV6-3|-
TGTGCCAGCAGTTACTCCAAGGTGCTAGTTGGCAATGAGCAGTTCTTC
CASSYSKVLVGNEQFF
>TRBD1|TRBJ1-6|TRBV5-4|-
TGTGCCAGCAGCCGGGGACAGGAGAGATCACCCCTCCACTTT
CASSRGQERSPLHF
>TRBD1|TRBJ2-2|TRBV7-9|-
TGTGCCAGCAGGTACGGGACAGGCTGGACCGGGGAGCTGTTTTTT
CASRYGTGWTGELFF
>-|TRBJ2-5|TRBV29-1|few
TGCAGCGTTGAAGAAATGCGAATGGGTGAGACCCAGTACTTC
CSVEEMRMGETQYF
>-|TRBJ2-5|TRBV18|-
TGTGCCAGCTCACCGCTTGAGACCCAGTACTTC
CASSPLETQYF